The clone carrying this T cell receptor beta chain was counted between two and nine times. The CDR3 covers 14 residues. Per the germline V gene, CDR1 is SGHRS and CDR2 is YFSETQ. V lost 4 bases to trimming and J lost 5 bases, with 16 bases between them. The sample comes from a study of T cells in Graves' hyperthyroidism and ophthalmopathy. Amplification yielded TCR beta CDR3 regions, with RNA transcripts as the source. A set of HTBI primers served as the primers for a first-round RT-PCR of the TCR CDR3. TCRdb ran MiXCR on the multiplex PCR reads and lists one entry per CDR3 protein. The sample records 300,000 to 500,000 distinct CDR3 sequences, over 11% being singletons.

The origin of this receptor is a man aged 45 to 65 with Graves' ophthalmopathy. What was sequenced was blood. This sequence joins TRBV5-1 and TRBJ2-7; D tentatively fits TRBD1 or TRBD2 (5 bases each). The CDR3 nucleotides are TGCGCCAGCAGCCTGCCGGGACCCCTGGACGAGCAGTACTTC. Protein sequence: CASSLPGPLDEQYF.